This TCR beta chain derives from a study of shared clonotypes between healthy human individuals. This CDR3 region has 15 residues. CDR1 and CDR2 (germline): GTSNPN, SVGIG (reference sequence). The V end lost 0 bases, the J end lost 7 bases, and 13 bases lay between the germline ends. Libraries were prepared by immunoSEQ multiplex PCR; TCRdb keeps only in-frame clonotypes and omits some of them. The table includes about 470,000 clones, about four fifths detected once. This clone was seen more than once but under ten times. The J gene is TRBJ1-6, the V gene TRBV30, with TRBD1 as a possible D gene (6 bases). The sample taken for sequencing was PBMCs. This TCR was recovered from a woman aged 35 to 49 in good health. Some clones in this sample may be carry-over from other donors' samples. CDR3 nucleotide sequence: TGTGCCTGGAGTGTGGGGGGCTCCGGAAATTCACCCCTCCACTTT. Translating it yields CAWSVGGSGNSPLHF.